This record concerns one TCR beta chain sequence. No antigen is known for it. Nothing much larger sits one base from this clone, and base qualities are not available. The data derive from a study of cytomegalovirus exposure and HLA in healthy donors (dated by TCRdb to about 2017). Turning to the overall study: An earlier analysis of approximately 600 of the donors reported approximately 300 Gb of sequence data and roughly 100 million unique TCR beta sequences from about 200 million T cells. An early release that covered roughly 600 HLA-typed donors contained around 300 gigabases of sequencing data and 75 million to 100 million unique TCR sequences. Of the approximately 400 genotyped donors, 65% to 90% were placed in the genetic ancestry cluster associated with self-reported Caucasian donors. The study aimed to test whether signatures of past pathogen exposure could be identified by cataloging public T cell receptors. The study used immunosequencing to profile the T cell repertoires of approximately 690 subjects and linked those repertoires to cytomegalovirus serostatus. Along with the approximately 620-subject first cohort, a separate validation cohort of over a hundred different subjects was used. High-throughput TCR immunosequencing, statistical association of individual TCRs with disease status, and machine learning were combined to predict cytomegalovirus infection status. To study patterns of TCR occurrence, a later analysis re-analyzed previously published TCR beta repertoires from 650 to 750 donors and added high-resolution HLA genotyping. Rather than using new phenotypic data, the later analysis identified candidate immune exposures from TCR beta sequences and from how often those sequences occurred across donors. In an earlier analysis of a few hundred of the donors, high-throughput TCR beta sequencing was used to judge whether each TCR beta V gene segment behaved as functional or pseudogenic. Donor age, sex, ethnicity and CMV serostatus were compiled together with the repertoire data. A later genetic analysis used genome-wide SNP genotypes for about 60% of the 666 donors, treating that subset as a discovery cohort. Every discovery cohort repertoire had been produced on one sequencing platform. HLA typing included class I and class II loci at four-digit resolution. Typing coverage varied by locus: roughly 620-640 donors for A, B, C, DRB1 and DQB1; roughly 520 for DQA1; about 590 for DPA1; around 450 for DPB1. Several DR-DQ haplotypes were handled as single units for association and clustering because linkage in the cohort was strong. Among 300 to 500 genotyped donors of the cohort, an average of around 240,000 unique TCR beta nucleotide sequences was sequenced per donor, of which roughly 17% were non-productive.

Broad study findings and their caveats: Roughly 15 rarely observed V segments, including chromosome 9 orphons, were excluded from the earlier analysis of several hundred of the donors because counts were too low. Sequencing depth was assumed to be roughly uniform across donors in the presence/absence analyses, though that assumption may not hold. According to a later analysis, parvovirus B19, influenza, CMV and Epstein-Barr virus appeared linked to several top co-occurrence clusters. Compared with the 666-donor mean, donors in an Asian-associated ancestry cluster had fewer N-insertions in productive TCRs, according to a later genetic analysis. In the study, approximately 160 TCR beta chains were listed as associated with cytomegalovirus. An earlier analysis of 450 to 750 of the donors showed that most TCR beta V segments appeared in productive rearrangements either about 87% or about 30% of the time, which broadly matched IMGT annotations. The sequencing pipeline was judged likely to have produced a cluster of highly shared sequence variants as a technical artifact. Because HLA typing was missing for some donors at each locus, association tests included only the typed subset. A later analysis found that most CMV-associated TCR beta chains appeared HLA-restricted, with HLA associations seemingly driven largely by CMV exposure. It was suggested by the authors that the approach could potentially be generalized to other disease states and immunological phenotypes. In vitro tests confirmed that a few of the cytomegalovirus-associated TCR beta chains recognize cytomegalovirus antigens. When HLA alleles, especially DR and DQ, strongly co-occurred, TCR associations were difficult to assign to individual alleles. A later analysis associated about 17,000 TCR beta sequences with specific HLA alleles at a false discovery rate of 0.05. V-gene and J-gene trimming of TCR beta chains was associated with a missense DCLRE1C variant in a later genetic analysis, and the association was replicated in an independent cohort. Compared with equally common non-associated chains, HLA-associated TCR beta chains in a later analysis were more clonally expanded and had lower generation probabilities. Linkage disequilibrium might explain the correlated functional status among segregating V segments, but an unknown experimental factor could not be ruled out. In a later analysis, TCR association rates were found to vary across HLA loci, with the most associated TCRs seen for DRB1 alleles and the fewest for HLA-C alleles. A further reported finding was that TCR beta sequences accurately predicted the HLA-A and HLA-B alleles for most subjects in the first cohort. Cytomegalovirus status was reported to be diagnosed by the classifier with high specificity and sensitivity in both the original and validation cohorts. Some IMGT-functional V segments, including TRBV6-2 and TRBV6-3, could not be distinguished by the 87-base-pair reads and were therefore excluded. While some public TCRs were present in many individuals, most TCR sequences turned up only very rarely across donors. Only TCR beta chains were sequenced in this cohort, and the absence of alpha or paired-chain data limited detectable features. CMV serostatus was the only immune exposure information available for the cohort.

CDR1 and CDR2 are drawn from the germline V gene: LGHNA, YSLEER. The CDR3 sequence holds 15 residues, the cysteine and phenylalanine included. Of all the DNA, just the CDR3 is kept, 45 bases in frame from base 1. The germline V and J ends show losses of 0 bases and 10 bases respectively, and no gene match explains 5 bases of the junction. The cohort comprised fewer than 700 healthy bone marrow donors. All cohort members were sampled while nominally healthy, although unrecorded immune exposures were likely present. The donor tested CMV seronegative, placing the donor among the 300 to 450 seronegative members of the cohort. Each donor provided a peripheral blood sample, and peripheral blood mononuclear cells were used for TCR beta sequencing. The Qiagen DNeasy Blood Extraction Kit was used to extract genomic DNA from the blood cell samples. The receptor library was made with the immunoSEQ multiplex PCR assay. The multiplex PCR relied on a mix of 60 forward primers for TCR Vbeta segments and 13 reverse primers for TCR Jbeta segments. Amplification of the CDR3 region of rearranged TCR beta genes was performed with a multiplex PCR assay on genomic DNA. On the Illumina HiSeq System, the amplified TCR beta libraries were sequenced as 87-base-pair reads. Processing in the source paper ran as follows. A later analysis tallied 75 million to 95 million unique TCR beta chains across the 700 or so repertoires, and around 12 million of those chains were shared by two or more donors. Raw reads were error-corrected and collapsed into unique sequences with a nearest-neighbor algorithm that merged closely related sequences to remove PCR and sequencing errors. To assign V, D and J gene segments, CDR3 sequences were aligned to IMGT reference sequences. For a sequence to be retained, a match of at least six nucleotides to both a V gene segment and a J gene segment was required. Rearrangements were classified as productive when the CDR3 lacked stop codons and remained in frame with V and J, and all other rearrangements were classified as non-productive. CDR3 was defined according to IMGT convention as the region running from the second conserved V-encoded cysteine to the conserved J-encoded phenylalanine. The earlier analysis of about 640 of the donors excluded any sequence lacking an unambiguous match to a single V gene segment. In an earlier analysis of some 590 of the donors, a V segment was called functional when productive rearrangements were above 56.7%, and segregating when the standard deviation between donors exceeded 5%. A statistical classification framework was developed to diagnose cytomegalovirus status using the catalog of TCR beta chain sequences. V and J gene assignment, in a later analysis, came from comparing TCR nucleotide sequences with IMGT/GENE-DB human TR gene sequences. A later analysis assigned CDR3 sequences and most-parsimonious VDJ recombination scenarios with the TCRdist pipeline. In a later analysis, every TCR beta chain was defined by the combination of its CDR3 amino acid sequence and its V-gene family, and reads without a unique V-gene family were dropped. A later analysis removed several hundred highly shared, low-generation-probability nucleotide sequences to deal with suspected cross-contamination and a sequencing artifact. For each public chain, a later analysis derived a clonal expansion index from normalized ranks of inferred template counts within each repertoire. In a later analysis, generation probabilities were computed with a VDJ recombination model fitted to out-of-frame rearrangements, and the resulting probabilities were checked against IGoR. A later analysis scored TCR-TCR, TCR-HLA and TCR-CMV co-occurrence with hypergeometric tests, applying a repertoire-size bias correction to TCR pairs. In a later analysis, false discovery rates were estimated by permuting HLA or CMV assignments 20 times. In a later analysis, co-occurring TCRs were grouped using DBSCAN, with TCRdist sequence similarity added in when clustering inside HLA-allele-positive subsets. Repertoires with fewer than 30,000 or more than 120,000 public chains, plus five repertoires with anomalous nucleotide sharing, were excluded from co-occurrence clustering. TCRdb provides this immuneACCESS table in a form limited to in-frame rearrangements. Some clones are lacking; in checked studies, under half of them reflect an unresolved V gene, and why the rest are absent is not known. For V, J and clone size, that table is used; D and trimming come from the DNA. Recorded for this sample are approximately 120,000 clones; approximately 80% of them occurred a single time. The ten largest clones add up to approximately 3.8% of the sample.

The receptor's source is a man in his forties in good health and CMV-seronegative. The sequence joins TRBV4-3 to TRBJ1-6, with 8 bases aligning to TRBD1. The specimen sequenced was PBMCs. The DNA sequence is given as TGCGCCAGCAGCCAAGATGTACAGGGGGTGTCACCCCTCCACTTT. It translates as CASSQDVQGVSPLHF.